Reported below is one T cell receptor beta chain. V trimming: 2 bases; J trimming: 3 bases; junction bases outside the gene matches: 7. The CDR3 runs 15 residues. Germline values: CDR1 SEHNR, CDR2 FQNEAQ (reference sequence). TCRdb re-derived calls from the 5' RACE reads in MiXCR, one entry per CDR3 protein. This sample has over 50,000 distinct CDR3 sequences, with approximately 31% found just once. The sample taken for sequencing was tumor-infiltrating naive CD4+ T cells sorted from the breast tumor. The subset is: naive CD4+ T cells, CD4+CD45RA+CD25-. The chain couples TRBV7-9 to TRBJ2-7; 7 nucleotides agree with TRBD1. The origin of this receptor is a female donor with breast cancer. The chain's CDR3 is CASSLFRRQGYEQYF. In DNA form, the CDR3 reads TGTGCCAGCAGCTTATTCAGGAGACAGGGCTACGAGCAGTACTTC. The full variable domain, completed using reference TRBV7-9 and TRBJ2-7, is DTGVSQNPRHKITKRGQNVTFRCDPISEHNRLYWYRQTLGQGPEFLTYFQNEAQLEKSRLLSDRFSAERPKGSFSTLEIQRTEQGDSAMYLCASSLFRRQGYEQYFGPGTRLTVT.